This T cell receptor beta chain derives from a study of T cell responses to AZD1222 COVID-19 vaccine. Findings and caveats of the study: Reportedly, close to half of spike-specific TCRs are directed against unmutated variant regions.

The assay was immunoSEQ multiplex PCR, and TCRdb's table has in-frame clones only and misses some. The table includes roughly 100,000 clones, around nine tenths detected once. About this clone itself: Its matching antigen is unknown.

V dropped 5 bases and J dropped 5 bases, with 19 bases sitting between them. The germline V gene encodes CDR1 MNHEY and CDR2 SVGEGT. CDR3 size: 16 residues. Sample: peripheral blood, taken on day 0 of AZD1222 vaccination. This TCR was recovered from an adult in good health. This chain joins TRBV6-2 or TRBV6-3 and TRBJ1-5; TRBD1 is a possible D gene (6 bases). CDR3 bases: TGTGCCAGCAGTGGGGGGGCCTTGGGGTACGATCAGCCCCAGCATTTT. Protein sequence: CASSGGALGYDQPQHF.